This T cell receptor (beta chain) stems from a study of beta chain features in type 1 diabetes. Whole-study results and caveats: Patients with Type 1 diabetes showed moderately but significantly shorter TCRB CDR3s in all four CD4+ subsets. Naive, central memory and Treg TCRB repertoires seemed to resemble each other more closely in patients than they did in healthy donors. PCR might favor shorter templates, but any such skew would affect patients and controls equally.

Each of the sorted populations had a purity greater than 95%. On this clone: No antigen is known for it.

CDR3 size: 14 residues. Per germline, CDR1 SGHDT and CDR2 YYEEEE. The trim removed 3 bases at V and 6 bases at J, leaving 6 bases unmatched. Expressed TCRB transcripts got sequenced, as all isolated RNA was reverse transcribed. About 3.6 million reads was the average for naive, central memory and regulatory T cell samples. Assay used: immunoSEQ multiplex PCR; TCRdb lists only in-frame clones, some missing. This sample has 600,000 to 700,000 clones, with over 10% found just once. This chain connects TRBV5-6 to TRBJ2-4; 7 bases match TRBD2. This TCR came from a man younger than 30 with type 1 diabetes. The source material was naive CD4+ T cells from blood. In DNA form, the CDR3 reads TGTGCCAGCAGCTCGTCTAGCGGAGGAAACATTCAGTACTTC. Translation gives CASSSSSGGNIQYF.